This T cell receptor (beta chain) came from a study of regulatory T cells in long-lasting Graves disease. The table lists this clonotype with many counts. Germline CDR1 and CDR2: DFQATT and SNEGSKA (reference sequence). The V end was cut by 5 bases, the J end by 1 base, with 26 bases between. CDR3 length equals 18 residues. CDR3-region Arm-PCR and iRepertoire HTBI primers produced the TCR beta libraries. TCRdb itself ran the multiplex PCR reads through MiXCR, one entry per CDR3 protein. The data contain about 620,000 distinct CDR3 sequences, less than 20% of them singletons. Described time point: newly diagnosed GD, antithyroid drugs for less than 3 months. Isolated PBMC RNA provided the starting material for the TCR library. These data were likewise used in another study, on T cells in Graves' hyperthyroidism and ophthalmopathy. That source adds: The model forecast ophthalmopathy, anticipating it by a median about 7 months before onset.

This sequence joins TRBV20-1 and TRBJ1-2; a possible D gene is TRBD1 (5 bases). Sequenced material: peripheral blood mononuclear cells (PBMCs), taken at new diagnosis, from a patient treated with antithyroid drugs. The receptor comes from a young woman with Graves disease. The CDR3 DNA reads as TGCAGTGCTTTTGGACGCCTCCACAGGCGCCGAGATAACTATGGCTACACCTTC. It specifies CSAFGRLHRRRDNYGYTF.